The entry below gives a single T cell receptor (beta chain) sequence along with its context. This clone was picked up a small number of times. Its antigen is currently not known. No qualities accompany the bases; no much larger clone lies one base away. This sample was taken from a study of beta chain features in type 1 diabetes (dated by TCRdb to the late 2010s). With regard to the full study: Mean age, gender distribution, total cell number and subset yield were not different between patients and healthy donors. A total of around 110,000,000 sorted cells were examined across all samples, and RNA yield correlated strongly with the number of cells per subset. Regulatory and stem cell-like memory subsets were obtained from only 8 patients and roughly 8 healthy donors, while naive and central memory subsets were obtained from all 30 or so donors. The study compared TCRB repertoires of sorted circulating CD4+ T cell subsets between recently diagnosed type 1 diabetes patients and matched healthy donors.

Study-level results and caveats: A moderate but significant shortening of TCRB CDR3 length was observed in type 1 diabetes patients in all four CD4+ subsets. Because the HLA sub-analyses included only small numbers of individuals, any influence of HLA type on TCRB rearrangement was left unresolved. At VDJ recombination sites, type 1 diabetes patients had fewer insertions and more deleted nucleotides, which implies abnormalities in thymic rearrangement. Because cDNA was sequenced instead of genomic DNA, highly expressing activated cells could be over-represented, though the groups showed no difference in activation or CD3 levels. Naive, central memory and regulatory TCRB repertoires appeared more similar among patients than among healthy donors. PCR may preferentially amplify shorter templates, but because patient and control samples were amplified and corrected together, any resulting skew would affect both groups equally.

Each donor gave one peripheral blood draw, averaging roughly 120 mL, which was collected into heparinised tubes. A BD FACSAria II was used to sort naive, central memory, regulatory and stem cell-like memory CD4+ T cells with a panel that included CD45RO, CCR7, CD25, CD127, CD95 and CD27. Purity was above 95% for every sorted population. PBMCs were isolated immediately by Lymphoprep density gradient centrifugation and stained directly without culture. So that batch effects would be minimized, each experiment stained and sorted samples in pairs, pairing one healthy donor with one patient. All of the isolated RNA was reverse transcribed with the High Capacity cDNA Reverse Transcription Kit, so expressed TCRB transcripts were sequenced. Deep immunoSEQ sequencing was applied to naive, central memory and regulatory T cell samples, giving an average of about 3.8 million total reads per sample. Sorted cells were lysed in RLT buffer and RNA was extracted with DNase-treated RNeasy Micro or Mini kits, depending on cell number. Each cell subset was processed separately to prevent cross-contamination, with patient and healthy donor samples processed together. The immunoSEQ multiplex PCR was used to amplify TCRB sequences from cDNA, generating 87-bp fragments that spanned the CDR3 region. The amplicons were sequenced using the Illumina HiSeq platform. The authors' pipeline ran thus. PCR bias was computationally corrected using synthetic template baselines, reads within Hamming distance 2 were collapsed, and singletons that could not be merged were discarded. Reads were aligned to IMGT to assign V, D and J genes, CDR3 length, and insertions or deletions at six rearrangement sites. Clonotype counts were normalized to sorted cell number within each subset before computing true diversity and Gini coefficients with the tcR R package. The overlap coefficient, calculated on TCRB nucleotide sequences, was used to quantify repertoire sharing. Out-of-frame TCRB sequences from naive cells were analyzed to stand in for the pre-selection repertoire. As stored in TCRdb, this immuneACCESS dataset retains in-frame rearrangements with V and J assigned. A fraction of the clones does not appear; measured against another copy, unresolved V genes explain less than half of the discrepancy, and the remainder lacks a known reason. The V and J calls and clone size come from that table; D and trimming were worked out from the DNA. In this sample the table shows around 710,000 clones, 12% of which occur a single time. 0.09% to 0.15% of the sample is held by the ten biggest clonotypes.

CDR1 and CDR2 are read off the germline V gene as LGHNA and YNFKEQ. Trimming takes 1 base off V and 3 bases off J; junction bases not matched to a gene: 5. The CDR3 starts with the cysteine, ends with the phenylalanine, and has 15 residues. Only the CDR3 part of the read is kept: 45 bases, read in frame from the first base. The chain uses TRBV4-2 and TRBJ2-7; TRBD2 aligns with 8 central bases. This clonotype was obtained from a young man with type 1 diabetes. Sequenced input: naive CD4+ T cells from blood. The meaning of the sample's cell subset or site label: true naive CD4+ T cells. The bases are TGTGCCAGCAGCCAAGTAGCGGGGAGCAGCTACGAGCAGTACTTC. Its protein reads: CASSQVAGSSYEQYF.